The source of this T cell receptor beta chain is a study of T cells in Graves' hyperthyroidism and ophthalmopathy. The CDR3 loop spans 16 amino acids. With 5 bases removed from V and 3 bases from J, the gap between germline ends came to 20 bases. Germline V gene sequence: CDR1 MNHEY, CDR2 SVGEGT. Amplification targeted TCR beta CDR3 regions from RNA transcripts. Carried out on the TCR CDR3, a first-round RT-PCR used the HTBI primer set. One entry per CDR3 protein results from TCRdb running MiXCR on the multiplex PCR reads. The table has some 400,000 distinct CDR3 sequences, over 15% seen once. The sample holds many counts of this clonotype.

This chain links TRBV6-2 or TRBV6-3 with TRBJ2-7; D gene ambiguous. The specimen was blood. This clonotype was sampled from a woman in her late teens or twenties with Graves' hyperthyroidism. The CDR3 region is CASSQPGYPGRYEQYF. The CDR3 nucleotides read TGTGCCAGCAGTCAACCCGGGTATCCAGGACGCTACGAGCAGTACTTC.